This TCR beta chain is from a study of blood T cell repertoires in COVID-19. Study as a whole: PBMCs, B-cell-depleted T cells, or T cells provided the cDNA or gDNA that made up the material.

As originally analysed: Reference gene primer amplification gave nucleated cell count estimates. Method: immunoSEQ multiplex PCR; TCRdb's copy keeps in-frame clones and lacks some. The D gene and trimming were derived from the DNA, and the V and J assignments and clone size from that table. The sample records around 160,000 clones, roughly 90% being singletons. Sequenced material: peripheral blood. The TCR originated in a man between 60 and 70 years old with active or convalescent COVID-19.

In nucleotides, the CDR3 is TGTGCCACCAGCAGATTCTTCGGGGGTCTAGGTGGAAACACCATATATTTT. Encoded protein: CATSRFFGGLGGNTIYF. This chain joins TRBV15 and TRBJ1-3; maybe TRBD1 (5 bases). This CDR3 comprises 17 residues. V was cut by 2 bases and J by 3 bases, with 17 bases left in between. Per germline, CDR1 LNHNV and CDR2 YYDKDF (reference sequence). Together with reference TRBV15 and TRBJ1-3, the CDR3 gives the full variable domain: DAMVIQNPRYQVTQFGKPVTLSCSQTLNHNVMYWYQQKSSQAPKLLFHYYDKDFNNEADTPDNFQSRRPNTSFCFLDIRSPGLGDTAMYLCATSRFFGGLGGNTIYFGEGSWLTVV.